This T cell receptor beta chain was sequenced for a study of blood T cell repertoires in COVID-19. Study context: Nucleic acid was either cDNA or gDNA, and it came from T cells, B-cell-depleted T cells, or PBMCs.

The CDR3 totals 13 residues. Germline values: CDR1 ENHRY, CDR2 SYGVKD. Trimming pared 2 bases from V and 8 bases from J, leaving 12 bases between. The method was immunoSEQ multiplex PCR; TCRdb's version includes in-frame clones alone and lacks a portion of them. The profile covers 90,000 or so clones, with around nine tenths appearing a single time and 8.5% to 14% taken by the ten largest. The V gene is TRBV10-3, the J gene TRBJ1-2, with TRBD1 as a possible D gene (6 bases). The source of this sequence is an elderly man with acute or convalescent COVID-19. The sequenced material came from peripheral blood. CDR3 coding DNA: TGTGCCATCAGTGAGACCGAAGGGGGAGGCTACACCTTC. It encodes CAISETEGGGYTF.